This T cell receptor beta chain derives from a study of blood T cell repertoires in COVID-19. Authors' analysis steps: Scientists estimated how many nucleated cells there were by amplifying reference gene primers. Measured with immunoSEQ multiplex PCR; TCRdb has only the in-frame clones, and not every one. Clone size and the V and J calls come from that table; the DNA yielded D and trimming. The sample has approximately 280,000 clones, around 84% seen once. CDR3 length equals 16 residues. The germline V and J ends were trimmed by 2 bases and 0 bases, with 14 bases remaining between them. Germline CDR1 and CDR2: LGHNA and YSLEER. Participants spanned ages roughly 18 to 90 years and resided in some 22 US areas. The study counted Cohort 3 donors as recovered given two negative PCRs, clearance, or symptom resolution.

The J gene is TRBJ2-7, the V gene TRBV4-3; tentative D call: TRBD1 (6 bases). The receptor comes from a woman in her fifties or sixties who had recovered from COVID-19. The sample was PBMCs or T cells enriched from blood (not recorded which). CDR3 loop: CASSQTNRALSYEQYF. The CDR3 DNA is TGCGCCAGCAGCCAAACAAACAGGGCCCTCTCCTACGAGCAGTACTTC.